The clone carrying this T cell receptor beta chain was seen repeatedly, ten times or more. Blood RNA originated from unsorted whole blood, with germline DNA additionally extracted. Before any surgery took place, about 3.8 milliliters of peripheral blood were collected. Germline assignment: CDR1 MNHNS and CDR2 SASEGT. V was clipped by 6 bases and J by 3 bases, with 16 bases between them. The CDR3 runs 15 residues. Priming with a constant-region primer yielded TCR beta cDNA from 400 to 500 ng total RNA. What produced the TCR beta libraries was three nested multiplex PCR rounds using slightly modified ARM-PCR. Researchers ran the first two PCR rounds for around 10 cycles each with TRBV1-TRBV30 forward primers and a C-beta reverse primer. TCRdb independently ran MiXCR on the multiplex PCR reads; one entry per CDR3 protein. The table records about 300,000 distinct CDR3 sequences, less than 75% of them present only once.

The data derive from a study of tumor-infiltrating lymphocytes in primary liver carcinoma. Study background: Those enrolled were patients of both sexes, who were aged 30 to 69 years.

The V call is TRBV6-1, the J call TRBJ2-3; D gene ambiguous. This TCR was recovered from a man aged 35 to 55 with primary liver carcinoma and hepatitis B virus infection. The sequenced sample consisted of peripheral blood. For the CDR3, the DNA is TGTGCCAGCAGCGACAACCCGGCCCAAACAGATACGCAGTATTTT. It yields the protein CASSDNPAQTDTQYF.